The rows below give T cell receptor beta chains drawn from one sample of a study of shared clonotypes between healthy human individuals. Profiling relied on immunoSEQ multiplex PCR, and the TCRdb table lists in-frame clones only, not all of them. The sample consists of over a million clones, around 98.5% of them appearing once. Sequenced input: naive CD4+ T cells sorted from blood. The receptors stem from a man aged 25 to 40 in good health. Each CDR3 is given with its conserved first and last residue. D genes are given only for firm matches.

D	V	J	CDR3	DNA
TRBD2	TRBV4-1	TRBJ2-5	CASSQGASGQETQYF	TGCGCCAGCAGCCAAGGGGCTAGCGGACAAGAGACCCAGTACTTC
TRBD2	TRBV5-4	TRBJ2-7	CASSRVAGGSYEQYF	TGTGCCAGCAGCCGCGTAGCGGGAGGTTCGTACGAGCAGTACTTC
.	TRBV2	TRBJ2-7	CASARRDTSYEQYF	TGTGCCAGCGCCCGCCGGGACACCTCCTACGAGCAGTACTTC
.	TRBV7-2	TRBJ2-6	CASSSGRLLTF	TGTGCCAGCAGCTCAGGACGGCTCCTGACTTTC
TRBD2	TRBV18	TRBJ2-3	CASSPSGSGTDTQYF	TGTGCCAGCTCACCGAGCGGGAGCGGCACAGATACGCAGTATTTT
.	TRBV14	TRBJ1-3	CASSQAGGWPGNTIYF	TGTGCCAGCAGCCAAGCGGGAGGTTGGCCTGGAAACACCATATATTTT
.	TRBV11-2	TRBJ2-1	CASSLVGSYNEQFF	TGTGCCAGCAGCTTAGTGGGATCCTACAATGAGCAGTTCTTC
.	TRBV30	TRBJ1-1	CAWTFGLEAFF	TGTGCCTGGACATTCGGGCTTGAAGCTTTCTTT
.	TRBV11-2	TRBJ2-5	CASSLEAVTQYF	TGTGCCAGCAGCTTAGAGGCCGTGACCCAGTACTTC
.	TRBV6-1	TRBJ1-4	CASSIRDGEKLFF	TGTGCCAGCAGTATCCGGGACGGGGAAAAACTGTTTTTT
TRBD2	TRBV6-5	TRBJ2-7	CASHKRGTSTYEQYF	TGTGCCAGCCACAAACGGGGGACTAGTACCTACGAGCAGTACTTC
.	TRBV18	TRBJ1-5	CASSPPGGQGNQPQHF	TGTGCCAGCTCACCACCTGGAGGGCAGGGCAATCAGCCCCAGCATTTT
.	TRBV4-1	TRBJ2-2	CASSQVFYAQGNTGELFF	TGCGCCAGCAGCCAAGTTTTTTACGCCCAGGGGAACACCGGGGAGCTGTTTTTT
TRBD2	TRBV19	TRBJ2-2	CASSLSGRSWTGELFF	TGTGCCAGTAGTCTTAGCGGGAGAAGTTGGACCGGGGAGCTGTTTTTT
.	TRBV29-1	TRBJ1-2	CSATRLGAARGYTF	TGCAGCGCTACCCGCCTCGGGGCGGCTCGAGGCTACACCTTC
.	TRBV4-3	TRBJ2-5	CASSQGRGTRETQYF	TGCGCCAGCAGCCAAGGAAGGGGGACTCGAGAGACCCAGTACTTC
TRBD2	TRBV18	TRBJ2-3	CASSPLGLEIDTQYF	TGTGCCAGCTCACCTCTCGGACTAGAAATAGATACGCAGTATTTT
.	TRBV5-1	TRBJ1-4	CASSLGLDNEKLFF	TGCGCCAGCAGCTTGGGTTTGGATAATGAAAAACTGTTTTTT